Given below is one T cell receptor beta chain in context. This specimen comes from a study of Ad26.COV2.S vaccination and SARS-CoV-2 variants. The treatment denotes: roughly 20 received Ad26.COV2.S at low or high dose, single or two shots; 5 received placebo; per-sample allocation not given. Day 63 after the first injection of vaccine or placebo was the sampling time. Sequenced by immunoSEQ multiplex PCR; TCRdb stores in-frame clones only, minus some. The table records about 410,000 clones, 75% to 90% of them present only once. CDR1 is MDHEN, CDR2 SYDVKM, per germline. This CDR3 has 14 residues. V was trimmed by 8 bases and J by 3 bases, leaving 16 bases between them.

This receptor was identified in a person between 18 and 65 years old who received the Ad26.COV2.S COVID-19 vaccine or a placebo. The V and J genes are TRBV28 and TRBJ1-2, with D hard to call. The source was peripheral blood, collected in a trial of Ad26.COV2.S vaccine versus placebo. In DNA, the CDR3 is TGTGCCAGCTCAGAGACGGACCATCACTATGGCTACACCTTC. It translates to CASSETDHHYGYTF.